The T cell receptor beta chain under discussion was sequenced for a study of cytomegalovirus exposure and HLA in healthy donors. Study-level results: Per a later analysis, 15,000 to 20,000 TCR beta sequences showed association with HLA alleles at 0.05 false discovery rate.

About this clone: Antigen unknown.

In the PCR, 60 Vbeta and 13 Jbeta primers were used. Sequencing was performed with immunoSEQ multiplex PCR; in TCRdb, only in-frame clones are kept and a portion is missing. The sample includes roughly 160,000 clones, approximately 80% of them seen just once. Material for sequencing was PBMCs. The clonotype comes from a young woman in good health and CMV-seropositive.

The CDR3 protein is CASMEYLNYGYTF. The CDR3 nucleotides read TGTGCCAGTATGGAGTATTTAAACTATGGCTACACCTTC. This chain joins TRBV19 and TRBJ1-2; D remains unclear. V dropped 7 bases and J dropped 2 bases, with 11 bases sitting between them. The CDR3 contains 13 residues. In germline, CDR1 is LNHDA, CDR2 SQIVND (reference sequence).